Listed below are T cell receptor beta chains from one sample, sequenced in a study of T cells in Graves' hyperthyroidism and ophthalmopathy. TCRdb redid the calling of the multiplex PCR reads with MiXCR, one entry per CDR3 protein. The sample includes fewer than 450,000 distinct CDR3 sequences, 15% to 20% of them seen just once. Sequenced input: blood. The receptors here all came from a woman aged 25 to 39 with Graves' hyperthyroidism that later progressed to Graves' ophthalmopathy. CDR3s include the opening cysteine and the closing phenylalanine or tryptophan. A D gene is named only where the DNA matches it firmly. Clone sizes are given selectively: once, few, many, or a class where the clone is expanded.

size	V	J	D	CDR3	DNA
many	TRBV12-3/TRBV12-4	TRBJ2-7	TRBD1	CASSKRTGPSYEQYF	TGTGCCAGCAGCAAACGGACAGGACCGTCCTACGAGCAGTACTTC
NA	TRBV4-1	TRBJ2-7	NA	CASSQGLIVGAYEQYF	TGCGCCAGCAGCCAAGGGTTAATCGTCGGTGCCTACGAGCAGTACTTC
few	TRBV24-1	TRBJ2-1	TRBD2	CATSHPEPGLGWSDEQFF	TGTGCCACCAGTCACCCTGAACCGGGACTAGGATGGTCGGATGAGCAGTTCTTC
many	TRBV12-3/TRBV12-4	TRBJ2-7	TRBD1	CASRATGDSYEQYF	TGTGCCAGCAGGGCGACAGGGGACTCCTACGAGCAGTACTTC
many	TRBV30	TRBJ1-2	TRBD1	CAWSVGDSLYGYTF	TGTGCCTGGAGTGTAGGGGACAGCCTCTATGGCTACACCTTC
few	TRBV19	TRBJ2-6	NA	CASRGSLYDNVLTF	TGTGCCAGTAGAGGGTCTCTGTATGACAACGTCCTGACTTTC
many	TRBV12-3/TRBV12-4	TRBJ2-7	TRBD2	CASSQRASGRGGHEQYF	TGTGCCAGCAGTCAACGTGCTAGCGGGAGGGGAGGCCACGAGCAGTACTTC
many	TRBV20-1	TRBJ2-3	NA	CSARDKYVNTQYF	TGCAGTGCTAGAGATAAATACGTTAATACGCAGTATTTT
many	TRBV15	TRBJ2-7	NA	CATSRDYASGEQYF	TGTGCCACCAGCAGAGATTATGCGTCCGGCGAGCAGTACTTC
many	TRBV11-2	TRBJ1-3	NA	CASKQTDTNTIYF	TGTGCCAGCAAACAGACAGACACAAACACCATATATTTT
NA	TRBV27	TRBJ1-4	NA	CASRGHPLGEKLFF	TGTGCCAGCAGGGGACACCCATTAGGTGAAAAACTGTTTTTT
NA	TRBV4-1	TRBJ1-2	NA	CASSQVGGLSDYGYTF	TGCGCCAGCAGCCAAGTGGGGGGCCTGTCGGACTATGGCTACACCTTC
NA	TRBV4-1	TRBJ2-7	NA	CASSQEGRSYEQYF	TGCGCCAGCAGCCAAGAGGGCAGAAGCTACGAGCAGTACTTC
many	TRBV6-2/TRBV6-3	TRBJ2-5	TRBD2	CASSYSTSGGETQYF	TGTGCCAGCAGTTACTCGACCAGCGGGGGCGAGACCCAGTACTTC
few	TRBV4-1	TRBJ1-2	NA	CASSQVSNYGYTF	TGCGCCAGCAGCCAAGTGTCTAACTATGGCTACACCTTC
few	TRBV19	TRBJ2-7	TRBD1	CASSPRTGKFSYEQYF	TGTGCCAGTAGTCCCCGGACAGGGAAATTTTCCTACGAGCAGTACTTC
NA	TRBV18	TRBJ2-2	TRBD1	CASSGRGLTGELFF	TGTGCCAGCTCCGGCAGGGGGCTCACCGGGGAGCTGTTTTTT
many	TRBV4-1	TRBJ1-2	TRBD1	CASSQVKGAEGYTF	TGCGCCAGCAGCCAAGTGAAGGGGGCGGAAGGCTACACCTTC
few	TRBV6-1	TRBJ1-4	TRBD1	CASSKTGVEKLFF	TGTGCCAGCAGTAAGACAGGGGTTGAAAAACTGTTTTTT
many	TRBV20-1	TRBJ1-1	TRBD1	CSAIPGQGARDTEAFF	TGCAGTGCTATACCGGGACAGGGGGCGCGGGACACTGAAGCTTTCTTT
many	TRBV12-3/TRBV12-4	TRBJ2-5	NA	CASSLSGDQETQYF	TGTGCCAGCAGTCTCTCGGGGGACCAAGAGACCCAGTACTTC
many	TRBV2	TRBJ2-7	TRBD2	CASSARAGVSYEQYF	TGTGCCAGCAGTGCGAGGGCGGGAGTGTCCTACGAGCAGTACTTC
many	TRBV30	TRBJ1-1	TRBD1	CAGTGEENTEAFF	TGTGCCGGGACAGGGGAAGAGAACACTGAAGCTTTCTTT
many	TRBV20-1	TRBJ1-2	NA	CSATYTALNYGYTF	TGCAGTGCTACATACACAGCGCTTAACTATGGCTACACCTTC
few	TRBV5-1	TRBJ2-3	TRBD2	CASSSPSGGDTQYF	TGCGCCAGCAGCTCCCCTAGCGGGGGAGATACGCAGTATTTT
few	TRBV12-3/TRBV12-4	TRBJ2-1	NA	CASSLGTTLIYNEQFF	TGTGCCAGCAGTTTAGGGACTACCCTGATCTACAATGAGCAGTTCTTC
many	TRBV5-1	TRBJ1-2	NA	CASSLVPGASYGYTF	TGCGCCAGCAGCTTGGTTCCAGGGGCGAGCTATGGCTACACCTTC
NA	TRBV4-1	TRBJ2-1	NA	CASSQAPGLSYNEQFF	TGCGCCAGCAGCCAGGCGCCGGGGTTGTCCTACAATGAGCAGTTCTTC
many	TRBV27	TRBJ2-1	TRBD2	CASSFTSDPSYNEQFF	TGTGCCAGCAGTTTCACTAGCGATCCTTCCTACAATGAGCAGTTCTTC
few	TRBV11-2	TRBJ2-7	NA	CASTWTAYEQYF	TGTGCCAGCACCTGGACAGCCTACGAGCAGTACTTC
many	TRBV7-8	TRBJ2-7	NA	CASSHRDGGYEQYF	TGTGCCAGCAGCCACCGGGACGGAGGCTACGAGCAGTACTTC
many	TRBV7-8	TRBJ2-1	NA	CASSLARILDEQFF	TGTGCCAGCAGCTTGGCCAGGATTCTCGATGAGCAGTTCTTC
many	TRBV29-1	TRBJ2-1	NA	CSVSRDSVSYNEQFF	TGCAGCGTTTCCCGAGACAGCGTCTCCTACAATGAGCAGTTCTTC
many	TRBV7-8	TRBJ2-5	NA	CASSLEYRETQYF	TGTGCCAGCAGCTTAGAATACCGAGAGACCCAGTACTTC
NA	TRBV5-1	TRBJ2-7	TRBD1	CASSFRGQGNYEQYF	TGTGCCAGCAGCTTCCGGGGACAGGGGAACTACGAGCAGTACTTC
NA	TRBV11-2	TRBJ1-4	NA	CASSLDRGGEKLFF	TGTGCCAGCAGCTTAGACCGAGGAGGGGAAAAACTGTTTTTT
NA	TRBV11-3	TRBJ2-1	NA	CASSLPGVGRDEQFF	TGTGCCAGCAGCCTGCCCGGCGTCGGTAGGGATGAGCAGTTCTTC
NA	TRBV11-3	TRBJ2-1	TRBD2	CASSYGLAGWNEQFF	TGTGCCAGCAGCTACGGACTAGCGGGCTGGAATGAGCAGTTCTTC
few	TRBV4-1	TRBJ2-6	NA	CASSQIFPSGAPGANVLTF	TGCGCCAGCAGCCAAATTTTCCCCTCAGGGGCGCCTGGGGCCAACGTCCTGACTTTC
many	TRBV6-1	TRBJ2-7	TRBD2	CASSELRDYSYEQYF	TGTGCCAGCAGTGAATTGCGGGACTACTCCTACGAGCAGTACTTC
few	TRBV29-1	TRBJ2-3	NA	CSVTSFTDTQYF	TGCAGCGTCACATCTTTCACAGATACGCAGTATTTT
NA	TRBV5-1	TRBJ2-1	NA	CASSLIGATSYNEQFF	TGCGCCAGCAGCTTGATAGGGGCTACCTCCTACAATGAGCAGTTCTTC
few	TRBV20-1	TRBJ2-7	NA	CSAREAVGRTYEQYF	TGCAGTGCTAGAGAGGCGGTCGGCAGGACCTACGAGCAGTACTTC
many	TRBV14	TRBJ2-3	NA	CASSQLGSSTDTQYF	TGTGCCAGCAGCCAATTAGGATCTAGCACAGATACGCAGTATTTT
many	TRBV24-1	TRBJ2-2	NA	CATSDLRTGELFF	TGTGCCACCAGTGATTTGCGGACCGGGGAGCTGTTTTTT
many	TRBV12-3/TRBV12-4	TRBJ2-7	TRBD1	CASSTRTGSNEQYF	TGTGCCAGCAGTACTCGGACAGGAAGCAACGAGCAGTACTTC
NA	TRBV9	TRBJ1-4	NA	CASSVQGGEKLFF	TGTGCCAGCAGCGTACAAGGTGGCGAAAAACTGTTTTTT
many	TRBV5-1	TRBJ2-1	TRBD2	CASSGGTSGKVRQFF	TGCGCCAGCAGCGGTGGGACTAGCGGGAAGGTTCGACAGTTCTTC
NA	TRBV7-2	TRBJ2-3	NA	CASSLVWGTDTQYF	TGTGCCAGCAGCTTAGTTTGGGGCACAGATACGCAGTATTTT
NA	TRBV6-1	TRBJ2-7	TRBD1	CASSVDRGLSEQYF	TGTGCCAGCAGTGTGGACAGGGGGCTCTCCGAGCAGTACTTC